The text below deals with one TCR beta chain. The data are from a study of blood T cell repertoires in COVID-19. Study-wide context: There were acute and convalescent COVID-19 samples, and they came from the United States, Italy and Spain.

Between the trimmed V and J ends, which lost 3 bases and 8 bases, there was a span of 16 bases. The CDR3 runs to 14 residues. Germline CDR1 is KGHSH and CDR2 is LQKENI. The method was immunoSEQ multiplex PCR; TCRdb's version includes in-frame clones alone and lacks a portion of them. The sample records some 510,000 clones, over 75% being singletons. Participant ages covered about 18 to 95 years across some 25 US areas. Allocation to cohorts depended on clinical history reported by the participants. Recovered Cohort 3 donors showed two negative PCRs, clearance, or symptom resolution. Sequenced material: PBMCs or T cells enriched from blood (not recorded which). The clonotype was recovered from a woman between 40 and 55 years old who had recovered from COVID-19. The chain recombines TRBV18 with TRBJ1-2; possibly TRBD1 for D (5 bases). The CDR3 coding sequence is TGTGCCAGCTCACCGTCTAAGGGGATGATAGGCTACACCTTC. This gives the protein CASSPSKGMIGYTF.